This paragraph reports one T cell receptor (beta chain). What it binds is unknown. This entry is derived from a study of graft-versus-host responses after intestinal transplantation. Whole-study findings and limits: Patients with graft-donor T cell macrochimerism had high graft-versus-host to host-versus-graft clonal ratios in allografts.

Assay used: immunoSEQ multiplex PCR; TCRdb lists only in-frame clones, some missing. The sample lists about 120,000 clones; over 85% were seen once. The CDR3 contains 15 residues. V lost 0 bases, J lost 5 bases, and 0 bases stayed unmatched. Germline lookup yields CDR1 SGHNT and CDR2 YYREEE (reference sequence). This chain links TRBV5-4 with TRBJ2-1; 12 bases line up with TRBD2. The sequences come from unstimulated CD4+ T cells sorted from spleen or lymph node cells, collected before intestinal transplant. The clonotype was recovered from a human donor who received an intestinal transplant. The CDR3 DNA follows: TGTGCCAGCAGCTTGGGACTAGCGGGAGACAATGAGCAGTTCTTC. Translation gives CASSLGLAGDNEQFF.